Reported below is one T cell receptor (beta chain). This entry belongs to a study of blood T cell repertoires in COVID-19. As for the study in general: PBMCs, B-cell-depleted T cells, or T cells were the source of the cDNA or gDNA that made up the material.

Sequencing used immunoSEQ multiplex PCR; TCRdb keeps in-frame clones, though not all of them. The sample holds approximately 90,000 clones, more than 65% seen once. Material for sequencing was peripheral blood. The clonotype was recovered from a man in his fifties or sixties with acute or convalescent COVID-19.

As DNA, the CDR3 is TGTGCCAGCAGCTTGGGCGGCAGCAGACCGAGCACAGATACGCAGTATTTT. Its translation is CASSLGGSRPSTDTQYF. The chain uses TRBV5-4 and TRBJ2-3, with D hard to call. Germline V CDR1 and CDR2: SGHNT, YYREEE (reference sequence). Trimming left V 0 bases short and J 0 bases short, with 14 bases between. This CDR3 contains 17 residues.